A single sample gave rise to the 18 T cell receptor beta chains below, sequenced in a study of human T cells and chemical hapten exposure. Regarding time point: pre-sensitization, week 0. Treatment: therapeutic diphenylcyclopropenone sensitization with weekly scalp DPC. Each CDR3 protein is one row after TCRdb ran MiXCR on the RACE reads. The sample includes around 120,000 distinct CDR3 sequences, around an eighth seen only once; the top ten take around 2.8%. The material sequenced was whole blood, taken in connection with sensitization to the hapten diphenylcyclopropenone (DPC). The receptors come from a woman aged 18 to 35 with alopecia areata. Some clones in this sample may be carry-over from other donors' samples.

This clonotype was recorded at least ten times. This rearrangement joins TRBV4-3 to TRBJ2-4, with 8 bases aligning to TRBD1. This CDR3 region has 15 residues. Germline assignment: CDR1 LGHNA and CDR2 YSLEER. Trimming removed 4 bases from V and 6 bases from J; junction bases left unmatched: 8. The CDR3 nucleotides are TGCGCCAGCAGCCCCGACTGGACAGGGAGAAACATTCAGTACTTC. Translation: CASSPDWTGRNIQYF.

The V gene is TRBV7-9, the J gene TRBJ1-6; D is unclear. CDR3 length: 15 residues. Germline lookup yields CDR1 SEHNR and CDR2 FQNEAQ (reference sequence). V lost 5 bases, J lost 0 bases, and 8 bases lay in between. The CDR3 nucleotides are TGTGCCAGCAGCGCGACTAGCTCCTATAATTCACCCCTCCACTTT. Translating it yields CASSATSSYNSPLHF.

There are a few counts of this clonotype. The J gene is TRBJ1-2, the V gene TRBV7-9; TRBD1 agrees at 12 bases. With 4 bases clipped from V and 8 bases from J, the junction kept 5 bases outside the gene matches. Looked up from germline, CDR1 is SEHNR and CDR2 is FQNEAQ (reference sequence). The CDR3 runs to 14 residues. CDR3 residues: CASSYGTGGGGYTF. Here the CDR3 DNA reads TGTGCCAGCAGCTACGGGACAGGGGGCGGAGGCTACACCTTC.

This clonotype was observed many times. This chain connects TRBV6-1 to TRBJ1-1, with D tentatively TRBD1 (5 bases). Germline V gene sequence: CDR1 MNHNS, CDR2 SASEGT. Trimming removed 6 bases at V and 4 bases at J, with 15 bases between. The CDR3 consists of 14 residues. The CDR3 bases are TGTGCCAGCAGGACCGACCCCGGGGGCACTGAAGCTTTCTTT. Translated: CASRTDPGGTEAFF.

This clonotype was observed at least ten times. V usage is TRBV12-3 or TRBV12-4 and J usage is TRBJ1-1; 8 bases fit TRBD1. J lost 5 bases, V lost 6 bases, and 14 bases had no gene match. The CDR3 contains 16 residues. Written as DNA, the CDR3 is TGTGCCAGCAGACCGTACCACAGGGGGTTGTGGACTGAAGCTTTCTTT. It encodes CASRPYHRGLWTEAFF.

This clonotype has more than one count but fewer than ten. The genes are TRBV3-1 and TRBJ1-4, with D possibly being TRBD1 (6 bases). This CDR3 is built from 16 residues. V dropped 5 bases and J dropped 6 bases, with 19 bases sitting between them. Germline V gene lookup returns CDR1 LGHDT and CDR2 YNNKEL (reference sequence). The DNA for the CDR3 is TGTGCCAGCAGCTATTACTCGGGGGGCCGGTATGAAAAACTGTTTTTT. It translates to CASSYYSGGRYEKLFF.

The chain combines TRBV11-2 with TRBJ1-1; possible D gene TRBD1, 5 bases. The CDR3 is made up of 14 amino acids. CDR1 SGHAT and CDR2 FQNNGV come from the germline V gene. V lost 0 bases to trimming and J lost 4 bases, with 9 bases between them. CDR3 DNA sequence: TGTGCCAGCAGCTTAGATTCCAGGGCCACTGAAGCTTTCTTT. This codes for CASSLDSRATEAFF.

There are a few counts of this clonotype. The chain employs TRBV10-1 and TRBJ2-5; D is possibly TRBD1 (5 bases). V dropped 2 bases and J dropped 5 bases, with 12 bases sitting between them. Germline V lookup: CDR1 WNHNN, CDR2 SYGVQD (reference sequence). The length of the CDR3 is 14 residues. The CDR3 loop is CASSEELSGETQYF. CDR3 bases: TGCGCCAGCAGTGAGGAGTTGTCAGGGGAGACCCAGTACTTC.

The chain employs TRBV12-3 or TRBV12-4 and TRBJ2-1; 9 nucleotides line up with TRBD2. This CDR3 is built from 15 residues. The trim removed 6 bases at V and 1 base at J, leaving 4 bases unmatched. CDR3 bases: TGTGCCAGCAGGTCTAGCGGGGTGTCCTACAATGAGCAGTTCTTC. It is translated as CASRSSGVSYNEQFF.

The chain is built from TRBV5-1 and TRBJ1-2; perhaps TRBD1 as D (5 bases). Germline V gene data show CDR1 as SGHRS and CDR2 as YFSETQ. V was shortened by 0 bases and J by 8 bases, with 20 bases between the two germline ends. The CDR3 is made up of 16 amino acids. The CDR3, as DNA: TGCGCCAGCAGCTTGGTGACTCCGCCGTCCCCAGGGGGCTACACCTTC. This encodes CASSLVTPPSPGGYTF.

The table lists this clonotype with many counts. The chain employs TRBV28 and TRBJ1-5, with no clear D. Germline values: CDR1 MDHEN, CDR2 SYDVKM. V gave up 5 bases and J gave up 7 bases, with 3 bases separating them. The CDR3 length is 10 residues. CDR3 sequence (DNA): TGTGCCAGCAGTACCCAGCCCCAGCATTTT. Amino acid sequence: CASSTQPQHF.

In this sample, this clonotype turned up a few times. This rearrangement joins TRBV12-3 or TRBV12-4 to TRBJ2-7; no clear D. The CDR3 loop spans 12 amino acids. V dropped 2 bases and J dropped 2 bases, with 4 bases sitting between them. The CDR3: CASSLLTYEQYF. For the CDR3, the DNA is TGTGCCAGCAGTTTACTGACCTACGAGCAGTACTTC.

This clonotype was observed a few times. This sequence joins TRBV20-1 and TRBJ2-6, with a possible D match to TRBD1 (5 bases). There are 16 residues in the CDR3. V was clipped by 4 bases and J by 0 bases, with 13 bases between them. Per germline, CDR1 DFQATT and CDR2 SNEGSKA (reference sequence). CDR3 residues: CSAMGLYSSGANVLTF. The CDR3 region has the DNA TGCAGTGCTATGGGGCTGTACAGCTCTGGGGCCAACGTCCTGACTTTC.

The rearrangement uses TRBV7-2 and TRBJ2-2, with D unresolved. The germline V gene has CDR1 SGHTA and CDR2 FQGNSA. This CDR3 is built from 14 residues. V lost 1 base to trimming and J lost 4 bases, with 7 bases between them. The CDR3: CASSLGQPTGELFF. In DNA, the CDR3 is TGTGCCAGCAGCTTAGGTCAGCCCACCGGGGAGCTGTTTTTT. The full variable domain, with the rest looked up from reference TRBV7-2 and TRBJ2-2, is GAGVSQSPSNKVTEKGKDVELRCDPISGHTALYWYRQSLGQGLEFLIYFQGNSAPDKSGLPSDRFSAERTGGSVSTLTIQRTQQEDSAVYLCASSLGQPTGELFFGEGSRLTVL.

At least ten counts were recorded for this clonotype. The chain combines TRBV4-3 with TRBJ1-4; unclear D gene. Germline CDR1 and CDR2: LGHNA and YSLEER. The CDR3 contains 16 residues. Trimming stripped 1 base from V and 7 bases from J, with 16 bases between. In DNA form, the CDR3 reads TGCGCCAGCAGCCAAGGAGCGGGAGGACTCGGTGAAAAACTGTTTTTT. Protein: CASSQGAGGLGEKLFF.

The CDR3, as DNA: TGTGCCAGCGGCGGGTACCGGCCCCAGCATTTT. Translation: CASGGYRPQHF. The genes are TRBV12-3 or TRBV12-4 and TRBJ1-5; D is unresolved. Trimming took 8 bases from V and 9 from J, leaving 11 bases between them. CDR3 size: 11 residues.

This clonotype was seen repeatedly, ten times or more. The rearrangement uses TRBV20-1 and TRBJ2-3, with a possible D match to TRBD1 (6 bases). Trimming stripped 0 bases from V and 0 bases from J, with 16 bases between. CDR1 is DFQATT, CDR2 SNEGSKA, per germline (reference sequence). This CDR3 contains 17 residues. CDR3 in amino acids: CSARDLGTRESTDTQYF. DNA for the CDR3: TGCAGTGCTAGAGATTTGGGGACAAGGGAAAGCACAGATACGCAGTATTTT.

The sample holds many counts of this clonotype. This rearrangement joins TRBV5-6 to TRBJ1-2; D uncertain. The CDR3 is made up of 15 amino acids. V lost 3 bases and J lost 3, with 15 bases in between. Germline V gene lookup returns CDR1 SGHDT and CDR2 YYEEEE. CDR3 sequence reads: CASSSILRQDYGYTF. As DNA, the CDR3 is TGTGCCAGCAGCTCTATTCTGCGGCAGGACTATGGCTACACCTTC.